The rows below give T cell receptor beta chains drawn from one sample of a study of stem cell transplantation in POMP-related autoinflammatory disease. Here immunoSEQ multiplex PCR was the method, and the copy in TCRdb shows in-frame clones only, minus some. This sample has some 68,000 clones; approximately 91% occur once, and the top ten carry 0.66%. The specimen comprised CD4+ T cells from PBMCs, sampled after stem cell transplantation. These receptors all stem from a human patient with POMP-related autoinflammation and immune dysregulation (PRAID). Part of the T cells may come from the graft donor. The CDR3 runs from the conserved cysteine through the conserved F or W. D genes are given only for firm matches. Clone size appears in some rows only: once, few, many, or a class for an expanded clone.

cdr3_nt: TGTGCCAGCAGTTTATGGGGGAGGGGTAATTCACCCCTCCACTTT
cdr3_aa: CASSLWGRGNSPLHF
clone_size: -
v_call: TRBV27
d_call: -
j_call: TRBJ1-6

cdr3_nt: TGTGCCAGCAGTCGGAGCTATGAGCAGTTCTTC
cdr3_aa: CASSRSYEQFF
clone_size: -
v_call: TRBV28
d_call: -
j_call: TRBJ2-1

cdr3_nt: TGTGCCAGTAGTATACGACAGGGAGGCACCGGGGAGCTGTTTTTT
cdr3_aa: CASSIRQGGTGELFF
clone_size: -
v_call: TRBV19
d_call: -
j_call: TRBJ2-2

cdr3_nt: TGTGCCAGCAGCTTAGAGTTCGGCCGCACAGATACGCAGTATTTT
cdr3_aa: CASSLEFGRTDTQYF
clone_size: -
v_call: TRBV11-3
d_call: -
j_call: TRBJ2-3

cdr3_nt: TGTGCCAGCAGTGACTCGGAAGGGAGGAATGGCTACACCTTC
cdr3_aa: CASSDSEGRNGYTF
clone_size: -
v_call: TRBV6-4
d_call: -
j_call: TRBJ1-2

cdr3_nt: TGTGCCAGCTTAAGACACGAATCGGGGGTAGGCACTGAAGCTTTCTTT
cdr3_aa: CASLRHESGVGTEAFF
clone_size: few
v_call: TRBV7-8
d_call: -
j_call: TRBJ1-1

cdr3_nt: TGTGCCAGCAGCTGGGTGGTAGCGGCAACCTACGAGCAGTACTTC
cdr3_aa: CASSWVVAATYEQYF
clone_size: -
v_call: TRBV7-4
d_call: -
j_call: TRBJ2-7

cdr3_nt: TGTGCCTGGACCCCCCTCTCCTACAATGAGCAGTTCTTC
cdr3_aa: CAWTPLSYNEQFF
clone_size: once
v_call: TRBV30
d_call: -
j_call: TRBJ2-1

cdr3_nt: TGTGCCAGCAAACGGGACCTCCCAAACAATGAGCAGTTCTTC
cdr3_aa: CASKRDLPNNEQFF
clone_size: -
v_call: TRBV7-2
d_call: -
j_call: TRBJ2-1

cdr3_nt: TGTGCCAGCAGCTTCCGGAGTTTGAACACTGAAGCTTTCTTT
cdr3_aa: CASSFRSLNTEAFF
clone_size: -
v_call: TRBV7-8
d_call: -
j_call: TRBJ1-1

cdr3_nt: TGCGCCAGCAGCCAATATAGCGGGAGGACCTCCTACGAGCAGTACTTC
cdr3_aa: CASSQYSGRTSYEQYF
clone_size: -
v_call: TRBV4-1
d_call: TRBD2
j_call: TRBJ2-7

cdr3_nt: TGTGCCAGCAGCTCGGGACAACCTGGGTTCTATGGCTACACCTTC
cdr3_aa: CASSSGQPGFYGYTF
clone_size: -
v_call: TRBV7-9
d_call: -
j_call: TRBJ1-2

cdr3_nt: TGTGCCAGCAGCTTAGTGCGACAGGGACAGTTCTTC
cdr3_aa: CASSLVRQGQFF
clone_size: once
v_call: TRBV11-2
d_call: TRBD1
j_call: TRBJ2-1

cdr3_nt: TGTGCCAGCAGCTCTACATGGACAGCTGAAGCTTTCTTT
cdr3_aa: CASSSTWTAEAFF
clone_size: -
v_call: TRBV7-9
d_call: -
j_call: TRBJ1-1

cdr3_nt: TGTGCCAGCAGTTACAAGGGGAATAGCAATCAGCCCCAGCATTTT
cdr3_aa: CASSYKGNSNQPQHF
clone_size: -
v_call: TRBV6-5
d_call: -
j_call: TRBJ1-5

cdr3_nt: TGTGCCAGCAGCAAACCTCTGGACAGGGCGTTGGAAAACATTCAGTACTTC
cdr3_aa: CASSKPLDRALENIQYF
clone_size: -
v_call: TRBV21-1
d_call: -
j_call: TRBJ2-4

cdr3_nt: TGTGCCAGCACTGACTATGGACGTACAAATCAGCCCCAGCATTTT
cdr3_aa: CASTDYGRTNQPQHF
clone_size: few
v_call: TRBV7-8
d_call: -
j_call: TRBJ1-5

cdr3_nt: TGTGCCAGCAGCGGAGGAGTTTATAGCAATCAGCCCCAGCATTTT
cdr3_aa: CASSGGVYSNQPQHF
clone_size: -
v_call: TRBV6-5
d_call: -
j_call: TRBJ1-5

cdr3_nt: TGCGCCAGCAGCCAAGATTGGACTAGCGGGGGGGACACCGGGGAGCTGTTTTTT
cdr3_aa: CASSQDWTSGGDTGELFF
clone_size: -
v_call: TRBV4-1
d_call: TRBD2
j_call: TRBJ2-2

cdr3_nt: TGTGCCAGCAGACTCTCCGGGGGGCCGGGCAATGAGCAGTTCTTC
cdr3_aa: CASRLSGGPGNEQFF
clone_size: -
v_call: TRBV27
d_call: -
j_call: TRBJ2-1

cdr3_nt: TGTGCCAGCAAACTTAGCGGACTAGCGGGACCAGAGACCCAGTACTTC
cdr3_aa: CASKLSGLAGPETQYF
clone_size: -
v_call: TRBV28
d_call: TRBD2
j_call: TRBJ2-5

cdr3_nt: TGTGCTAGTGGTTTAGCCGGGACAGGGTCTGGAAACACCATATATTTT
cdr3_aa: CASGLAGTGSGNTIYF
clone_size: few
v_call: TRBV12-5
d_call: TRBD1
j_call: TRBJ1-3

cdr3_nt: TGTGCCAGCAGCCAAGACTTCACCGGGGAGCTGTTTTTT
cdr3_aa: CASSQDFTGELFF
clone_size: -
v_call: TRBV3-1/TRBV3-2
d_call: -
j_call: TRBJ2-2

cdr3_nt: TGTGCCAGCACTCCACTTAGCGGGATACTCGGGGAGCTGTTTTTT
cdr3_aa: CASTPLSGILGELFF
clone_size: few
v_call: TRBV28
d_call: TRBD2
j_call: TRBJ2-2

cdr3_nt: TGTGCCATCAGTGAGAGACAATATACCACAGATACGCAGTATTTT
cdr3_aa: CAISERQYTTDTQYF
clone_size: -
v_call: TRBV10-3
d_call: -
j_call: TRBJ2-3

cdr3_nt: TGTGCCAGCAGTGAAAATGCCAACACTGAAGCTTTCTTT
cdr3_aa: CASSENANTEAFF
clone_size: once
v_call: TRBV2
d_call: -
j_call: TRBJ1-1

cdr3_nt: TGCGCCAGCAGCCTCGGACTACACGGGGAGCTGTTTTTT
cdr3_aa: CASSLGLHGELFF
clone_size: once
v_call: TRBV5-1
d_call: -
j_call: TRBJ2-2

cdr3_nt: TGTGCCAGCAGTTACGGTCAGAACACTGAAGCTTTCTTT
cdr3_aa: CASSYGQNTEAFF
clone_size: once
v_call: TRBV6-6
d_call: -
j_call: TRBJ1-1

cdr3_nt: TGCGCCAGCAGCCATCTCCGTGACAGGGGGCGTAATTCACCCCTCCACTTT
cdr3_aa: CASSHLRDRGRNSPLHF
clone_size: -
v_call: TRBV4-1
d_call: TRBD1
j_call: TRBJ1-6

cdr3_nt: TGTGCCAGCTCACCAGGACTAGCGGGAGGGCAAGAGACCCAGTACTTC
cdr3_aa: CASSPGLAGGQETQYF
clone_size: once
v_call: TRBV18
d_call: TRBD2
j_call: TRBJ2-5

cdr3_nt: TGTGCCATCAACGGGGACAGAGGAGGCTACACCTTC
cdr3_aa: CAINGDRGGYTF
clone_size: -
v_call: TRBV10-3
d_call: TRBD1
j_call: TRBJ1-2

cdr3_nt: TGTGCCAGCGAAACAAGGGGCAGCTCCTACGAGCAGTACTTC
cdr3_aa: CASETRGSSYEQYF
clone_size: -
v_call: TRBV28
d_call: -
j_call: TRBJ2-7

cdr3_nt: TGCGCCAGCAGCCAAGGTGGGGGGAGGGTAAACACTGAAGCTTTCTTT
cdr3_aa: CASSQGGGRVNTEAFF
clone_size: once
v_call: TRBV4-1
d_call: -
j_call: TRBJ1-1

cdr3_nt: TGTGCCAGCAAGTCGTACACGTCCAAAAACATTCAGTACTTC
cdr3_aa: CASKSYTSKNIQYF
clone_size: -
v_call: TRBV2
d_call: -
j_call: TRBJ2-4

cdr3_nt: TGCGCCAGCAGCTGGGGGACAGGGTCCAGGGGGGAGACCCAGTACTTC
cdr3_aa: CASSWGTGSRGETQYF
clone_size: -
v_call: TRBV5-1
d_call: TRBD1
j_call: TRBJ2-5

cdr3_nt: TGTGCCAGCAGCGTAGGGGCGACCCAGTACTTC
cdr3_aa: CASSVGATQYF
clone_size: -
v_call: TRBV3-1/TRBV3-2
d_call: -
j_call: TRBJ2-5

cdr3_nt: TGCGCCAGCAGCTTGGAAGCTAGCGGGAGATACACCGGGGAGCTGTTTTTT
cdr3_aa: CASSLEASGRYTGELFF
clone_size: -
v_call: TRBV5-1
d_call: TRBD2
j_call: TRBJ2-2

cdr3_nt: TGTGCCAGCACAAGGGCTAGCAGCACAGATACGCAGTATTTT
cdr3_aa: CASTRASSTDTQYF
clone_size: -
v_call: TRBV6-1
d_call: -
j_call: TRBJ2-3

cdr3_nt: TGTGCCAGCAGCAGGACTAGCGGGATTTACGAGCAGTACTTC
cdr3_aa: CASSRTSGIYEQYF
clone_size: -
v_call: TRBV11-2
d_call: TRBD2
j_call: TRBJ2-7

cdr3_nt: TGTGCCAGCAGCACCAGACAGGAGTTTAATGAAAAACTGTTTTTT
cdr3_aa: CASSTRQEFNEKLFF
clone_size: -
v_call: TRBV11-2
d_call: -
j_call: TRBJ1-4

cdr3_nt: TGTGCCAGCAGCCCCCGGACGGGTACAACTAATGAAAAACTGTTTTTT
cdr3_aa: CASSPRTGTTNEKLFF
clone_size: -
v_call: TRBV7-8
d_call: -
j_call: TRBJ1-4

cdr3_nt: TGTGCCAGCAGCTTAGGGAGACTCTATGGCTACACCTTC
cdr3_aa: CASSLGRLYGYTF
clone_size: few
v_call: TRBV7-9
d_call: -
j_call: TRBJ1-2

cdr3_nt: TGTGCCAGCAGTCCCCGACAGGGATCACCCCTCCACTTT
cdr3_aa: CASSPRQGSPLHF
clone_size: -
v_call: TRBV2
d_call: TRBD1
j_call: TRBJ1-6

cdr3_nt: TGCAGCGTTGAAGGAGCGGGAGAGGAGGAGCAGTACTTC
cdr3_aa: CSVEGAGEEEQYF
clone_size: -
v_call: TRBV29-1
d_call: TRBD2
j_call: TRBJ2-7

cdr3_nt: TGTGCCAGCAGCGTGGGTCAAACTAGCACAGATACGCAGTATTTT
cdr3_aa: CASSVGQTSTDTQYF
clone_size: -
v_call: TRBV9
d_call: -
j_call: TRBJ2-3

cdr3_nt: TGCGCCAGCAGCCTCCAGTCGCTGGGTGACTATGGCTACACCTTC
cdr3_aa: CASSLQSLGDYGYTF
clone_size: -
v_call: TRBV5-1
d_call: -
j_call: TRBJ1-2

cdr3_nt: TGTGCCAGCAGCTCCCAGGGTGGGTACCAAGAGACCCAGTACTTC
cdr3_aa: CASSSQGGYQETQYF
clone_size: -
v_call: TRBV9
d_call: -
j_call: TRBJ2-5

cdr3_nt: TGTGCCAGCAGCTTAGGGGCCCGGGGGCGAAATCAGCCCCAGCATTTT
cdr3_aa: CASSLGARGRNQPQHF
clone_size: -
v_call: TRBV7-9
d_call: -
j_call: TRBJ1-5

cdr3_nt: TGTGCCAGCAGCCGGGACAGGGGGAAAGAGACCCAGTACTTC
cdr3_aa: CASSRDRGKETQYF
clone_size: -
v_call: TRBV6-6
d_call: TRBD1
j_call: TRBJ2-5

cdr3_nt: TGCGCCAGCAGCTTGTTGGGCAGTGAGATAGGCTACACCTTC
cdr3_aa: CASSLLGSEIGYTF
clone_size: -
v_call: TRBV5-1
d_call: -
j_call: TRBJ1-2

cdr3_nt: TGTGCCAGCAGGGAGAGGACAGGGGGCGGTTGGCAGCCCCAGCATTTT
cdr3_aa: CASRERTGGGWQPQHF
clone_size: -
v_call: TRBV2
d_call: TRBD1
j_call: TRBJ1-5

cdr3_nt: TGTGCCAGCAGTGAAGCGGGACGGCGAGTCCTCCACTTT
cdr3_aa: CASSEAGRRVLHF
clone_size: -
v_call: TRBV2
d_call: -
j_call: TRBJ1-6

cdr3_nt: TGTGCCAGCTCTCCATTGGGTGCGGTCTATGGCTACACCTTC
cdr3_aa: CASSPLGAVYGYTF
clone_size: -
v_call: TRBV18
d_call: -
j_call: TRBJ1-2